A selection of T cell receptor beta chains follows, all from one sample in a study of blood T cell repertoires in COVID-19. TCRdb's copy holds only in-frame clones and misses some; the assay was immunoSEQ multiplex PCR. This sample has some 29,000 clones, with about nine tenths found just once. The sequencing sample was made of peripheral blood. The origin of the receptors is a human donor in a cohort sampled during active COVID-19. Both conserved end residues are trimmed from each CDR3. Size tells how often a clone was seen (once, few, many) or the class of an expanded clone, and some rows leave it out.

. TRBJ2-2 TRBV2 ASSTTGTGRSGELF
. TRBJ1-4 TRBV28 ASSFLTNEKLF
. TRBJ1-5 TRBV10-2 ASSVQGNQPQH
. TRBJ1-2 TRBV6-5 ASRRQGDGYT
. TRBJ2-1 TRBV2 ASSEKTGVEQF
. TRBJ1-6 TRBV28 ASSLGGRGGSPLH
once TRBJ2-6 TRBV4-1 ASSPVSGANVLT
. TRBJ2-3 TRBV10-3 AISDRVTSTDTQY
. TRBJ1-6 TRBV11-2 ASSSPPEDRVLH
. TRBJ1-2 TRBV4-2 ASSQEVQPSYGYT
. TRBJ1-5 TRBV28 AIQGVNQPQH
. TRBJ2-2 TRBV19 ASRAGAGNTGELF
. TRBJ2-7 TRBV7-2 ASSLAFGEQYEQY
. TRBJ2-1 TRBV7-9 ASSFIDEQF
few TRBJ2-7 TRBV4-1 ASSQDLAYEQY
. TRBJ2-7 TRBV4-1 ASSQSGQRPYEQY
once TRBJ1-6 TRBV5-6 ASSFYQGVAPLH
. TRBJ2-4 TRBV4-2 ASSQESASGKNIQY
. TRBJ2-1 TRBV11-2 AASGGNLGNEQF
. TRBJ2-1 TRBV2 ASSSRTLVNEQF
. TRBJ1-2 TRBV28 ASSPPGGGLGGYT
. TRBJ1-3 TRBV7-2 ASSLEVGLSGNTIY
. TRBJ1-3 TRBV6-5 ASSSGQFSGNTIY
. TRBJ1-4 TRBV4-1 ASSQDWGDSPTANEKLF
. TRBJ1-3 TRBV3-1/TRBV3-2 ASSQRGNTIY
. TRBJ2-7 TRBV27 ASSLSRLALYEQY
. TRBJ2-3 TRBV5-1 ATGTSGGPNTDTQY
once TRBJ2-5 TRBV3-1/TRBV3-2 ASSQSRWASGDQETQY
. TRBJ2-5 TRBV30 AWNLAALVPQY
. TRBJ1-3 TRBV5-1 ASSLVQGGNTIY
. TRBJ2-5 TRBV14 ASSRDSLGAQY
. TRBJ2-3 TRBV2 ASSSSGGGDTQY
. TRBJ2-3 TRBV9 ASSEPWSSGENTQY
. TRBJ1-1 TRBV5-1 ASTGQVNTEAF
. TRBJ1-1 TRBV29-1 SAGRGNTEAF
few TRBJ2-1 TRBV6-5 ASSYVRGGLGEQF